Here is one TCR beta chain with its context. No antigen is known for it. The record originates from a study of shared clonotypes between healthy human individuals. Overall study findings and caveats: The naive CD4 repertoires of four donors were compared, and around 5% of clonotypes were shared.

The CDR3 is 14 amino acids. The V gene lost 7 bases and the J gene lost 0 bases, with 10 bases spanning the gap. The germline gives CDR1 LNHDA, CDR2 SQIVND (reference sequence). Template for every sorted-subset replicate PCR totaled about 200 ng DNA, tens of thousands of T cell genomes. Data came from immunoSEQ multiplex PCR; TCRdb stores just in-frame clones and leaves some out. The sample lists about 1 million clones; roughly 70% were seen once. The clonotype comes from a man between 18 and 35 years old in good health. V usage is TRBV19 and J usage is TRBJ2-1; D gene ambiguous. Sequencing used memory CD4+ T cells sorted from blood. Indicated subset: CD45RA-negative fraction. The CDR3 region is CASNERSSYNEQFF. In DNA form, the CDR3 reads TGTGCCAGTAATGAGCGTAGCTCCTACAATGAGCAGTTCTTC.